These T cell receptor beta chains were read from a single sample in a study of regulatory dendritic cells for organ transplantation. The antigens for these receptors are not known. Using immunoSEQ multiplex PCR, the repertoire was profiled, and TCRdb retains in-frame clones only, with some absent. This repertoire shows about 18,000 clones, around 80% found once; its top ten account for roughly 3.1%. Sequenced input: memory CD4+ T cells from blood cultured with regulatory dendritic cells. All receptors come from a human donor in good health. Both conserved end residues are part of each CDR3. The order of the fields is clone size, V gene, D gene, J gene, CDR3 DNA, CDR3 protein. D genes are given only for firm matches. Part of the rows lack a size; the others show once, few, many or a class for expanded clones.

>.|TRBV7-2|TRBD1|TRBJ1-2
TGTGCCAGCAGCTGGGGACAGGGGGGCGCAGCTAACTATGGCTACACCTTC
CASSWGQGGAANYGYTF
>.|TRBV6-6|.|TRBJ2-1
TGTGCCAGCAGTATGGGGGGTAGCTCCTACAATGAGCAGTTCTTC
CASSMGGSSYNEQFF
>.|TRBV30|TRBD1|TRBJ1-6
TGTGCCTGGACCAAGCCCGGGACAGGGAAATCACCCCTCCACTTT
CAWTKPGTGKSPLHF
>.|TRBV11-1|.|TRBJ2-7
TGTGCCAGCAGCACCCACAGGTTATACGAGCAGTACTTC
CASSTHRLYEQYF
>.|TRBV30|.|TRBJ1-2
TGTGCCTGGAGCGGCTACACCTTC
CAWSGYTF
>.|TRBV6-5|.|TRBJ2-1
TGTGCCAGCAGTCGGGACCGTCGCTCCTACAATGAGCAGTTCTTC
CASSRDRRSYNEQFF
>.|TRBV6-5|.|TRBJ2-1
TGTGCCAGCAGGGGGGACATCCACAATGAGCAGTTCTTC
CASRGDIHNEQFF
>once|TRBV15|.|TRBJ2-3
TGTGCCACCAGCAGAGACACAGATACGCAGTATTTT
CATSRDTDTQYF
>.|TRBV5-4|.|TRBJ2-1
TGTGCCAGCAGCGTGGACCTCTACAATGAGCAGTTCTTC
CASSVDLYNEQFF
>.|TRBV7-3|.|TRBJ2-3
TGTGCCAGCAGCCCCCGTCAGAACCGGGGCTACACAGATACGCAGTATTTT
CASSPRQNRGYTDTQYF
>few|TRBV10-3|TRBD1|TRBJ1-1
TGTGCCATCAGTGAGGGGGACAGGGTCTCTGAAGCTTTCTTT
CAISEGDRVSEAFF
>.|TRBV4-3|.|TRBJ1-5
TGCGCCAGCAGCCAAGTTGTTGGGCAGAACAATCAGCCCCAGCATTTT
CASSQVVGQNNQPQHF
>.|TRBV5-4|TRBD1|TRBJ2-5
TGTGCCAGCAGCTTGGGGACAGGGGGCGCTGGGGAGACCCAGTACTTC
CASSLGTGGAGETQYF
>.|TRBV19|TRBD2|TRBJ2-1
TGTGCCAGTAGTATAGAAGGCGGGACTACCTACAATGAGCAGTTCTTC
CASSIEGGTTYNEQFF
>.|TRBV7-3|.|TRBJ1-1
TGTGCCAGCAGCTTAACGGCCCTACAGGGTCGCACTGAAGCTTTCTTT
CASSLTALQGRTEAFF
>.|TRBV30|TRBD1|TRBJ1-6
TGTGCCTGGAGTGTAGACAGGGGGAATTCACCCCTCCACTTT
CAWSVDRGNSPLHF
>.|TRBV6-1|.|TRBJ1-5
TGTGCCAGCAGTGTTTACGGGGGCGAGGGCAATCAGCCCCAGCATTTT
CASSVYGGEGNQPQHF
>.|TRBV4-2|TRBD1|TRBJ2-3
TGTGCCAGCAGCCAAGAAGACAGGGAAGAAGATACGCAGTATTTT
CASSQEDREEDTQYF
>.|TRBV6-1|TRBD1|TRBJ1-5
TGTGCCAGCAGTATTACAGGGGTCAATCAGCCCCAGCATTTT
CASSITGVNQPQHF
>.|TRBV5-4|.|TRBJ1-2
TGTGCCAGCAGCTTGGTCTCGGGGGCCGGCTACACCTTC
CASSLVSGAGYTF
>.|TRBV27|.|TRBJ1-6
TGTGCCAGCAGTTCCCGAGCAAACAGGGTAGGAGGAGCTTCACCCCTCCACTTT
CASSSRANRVGGASPLHF
>.|TRBV9|TRBD2|TRBJ2-1
TGTGCCAGCAGCGTAGACCTAGCGGGGTACAATGAGCAGTTCTTC
CASSVDLAGYNEQFF
>.|TRBV7-8|TRBD2|TRBJ2-7
TGTGCCAGCAGGCTAGCGGGGAGCTCCTACGAGCAGTACTTC
CASRLAGSSYEQYF
>.|TRBV5-1|TRBD2|TRBJ2-1
TGCGCCAGCAGCATACTTGCGGGGGGTAATGAGCAGTTCTTC
CASSILAGGNEQFF
>large|TRBV19|.|TRBJ2-7
TGTGCCAGTAGTATACAGGCAGGGTCCCACGAGCAGTACTTC
CASSIQAGSHEQYF
>few|TRBV6-5|.|TRBJ2-5
TGTGCCAGCAGGTCGACAGGTAACCAAGAGACCCAGTACTTC
CASRSTGNQETQYF
>once|TRBV6-6|.|TRBJ1-2
TGTGCCAGCAGACCGGGGGGAACGACCAACTATGGCTACACCTTC
CASRPGGTTNYGYTF
>.|TRBV10-3|.|TRBJ2-7
TGTGCCAGCAAGAAAGAATACGAGCAGTACTTC
CASKKEYEQYF
>.|TRBV9|.|TRBJ1-2
TGTGCCAGCAGCGTTATAAGGGGAATGCCCGGCTACACCTTC
CASSVIRGMPGYTF
>.|TRBV9|TRBD2|TRBJ2-3
TGTGCCAGCAGCGTAGCTCTAGCGGGAGGGCCAGATACGCAGTATTTT
CASSVALAGGPDTQYF
>.|TRBV27|TRBD1|TRBJ2-3
TGTGCCAGCAGTTCCCACAAGGACAGGGCTACAGATACGCAGTATTTT
CASSSHKDRATDTQYF
>once|TRBV5-5|TRBD1|TRBJ2-5
TGTGCCAGCAGCTTGGGGGACAGGGGCCCAGAGACCCAGTACTTC
CASSLGDRGPETQYF
>.|TRBV6-6|.|TRBJ2-5
TGTGCCAGCAGTCAGGGTTACTACGAGACCCAGTACTTC
CASSQGYYETQYF
>.|TRBV5-1|.|TRBJ2-2
TGCGCCAGCAGTTACGACGGCACCGGGGAGCTGTTTTTT
CASSYDGTGELFF
>.|TRBV5-1|.|TRBJ2-7
TGCGCCAGCAGCTTTGCCCAAAGGAGCTCCTACGAGCAGTACTTC
CASSFAQRSSYEQYF
>few|TRBV28|.|TRBJ1-3
TGTGCCAGCAGCCGGCCCCCGGGCACCATATATTTT
CASSRPPGTIYF
>.|TRBV21-1|.|TRBJ2-3
TGTGCCAGCAGCAAAGCGCTCTCCCAGCTCACAGATACGCAGTATTTT
CASSKALSQLTDTQYF
>.|TRBV19|.|TRBJ1-5
TGTGCCAGTAGTATCCAGGCCAATCAGCCCCAGCATTTT
CASSIQANQPQHF
>.|TRBV28|TRBD2|TRBJ2-7
TGTGCCAGCAGGCCGACTAGCGGAGGTACCTACGAGCAGTACTTC
CASRPTSGGTYEQYF
>once|TRBV5-1|TRBD1|TRBJ1-3
TGCGCCAGCAGCCGGGACAGCTCTGGAAACACCATATATTTT
CASSRDSSGNTIYF
>.|TRBV27|TRBD2|TRBJ2-3
TGTGCCAGCAGTGGGGGGAGGATAGCGGGAGGGCCAACAGATACGCAGTATTTT
CASSGGRIAGGPTDTQYF
>.|TRBV25-1|.|TRBJ2-5
TGTGCCAGTTATCTAACCGGGGCACCCCAAGAGACCCAGTACTTC
CASYLTGAPQETQYF
>.|TRBV11-1|.|TRBJ1-6
TGTGCCAGCAGCTTGGAAGGAGACATCGACTCACCCCTCCACTTT
CASSLEGDIDSPLHF
>few|TRBV10-1|.|TRBJ2-3
TGCGCCAGCAGTGATTCTAGAACACCCACAGATACGCAGTATTTT
CASSDSRTPTDTQYF
>.|TRBV12-5|.|TRBJ2-1
TGTGCTAGTGGTCTGGACGACAATGAGCAGTTCTTC
CASGLDDNEQFF
>.|TRBV2|.|TRBJ2-7
TGTGCCAGCAGGGTGAACGGGGGCTCCTACGAGCAGTACTTC
CASRVNGGSYEQYF
>.|TRBV5-8|.|TRBJ2-1
TGTGCCAGCAGCTTGCTTATGGAGGGACGAGATGAGCAGTTCTTC
CASSLLMEGRDEQFF
>few|TRBV19|TRBD1|TRBJ2-7
TGTGCCAGTAGCCGAGGCCAAGGGCGGGCCTCAGGGGGCCCCTACGAGCAGTACTTC
CASSRGQGRASGGPYEQYF
>few|TRBV30|TRBD2|TRBJ2-2
TGTGCCTGGGGGAGGGTGAGCACCGGGGAGCTGTTTTTT
CAWGRVSTGELFF
>.|TRBV21-1|.|TRBJ2-1
TGTGCCAGCAGCAAAGGAGCGTTCGGGGGGGCGAGGGGCGATGAGCAGTTCTTC
CASSKGAFGGARGDEQFF
>few|TRBV19|.|TRBJ1-1
TGTGCCAGTAAAGAAGGGGGATACGGCACTGAAGCTTTCTTT
CASKEGGYGTEAFF
>.|TRBV6-5|.|TRBJ2-3
TGTGCCAGCAGTTACCGGAAGGGGACAGATACGCAGTATTTT
CASSYRKGTDTQYF
>once|TRBV20-1|.|TRBJ2-3
TGCAGTGCTTCCACAGATACGCAGTATTTT
CSASTDTQYF
>.|TRBV18|.|TRBJ1-4
TGTGCCAGCTCACCCTTTTCTGGGGCCTCTGGGACGAGAGCCAATGAAAAACTGTTTTTT
CASSPFSGASGTRANEKLFF
>.|TRBV9|.|TRBJ2-7
TGTGCCAGCAGCGTAGCGTCAGGGACGGCCTACGAGCAGTACTTC
CASSVASGTAYEQYF
>once|TRBV15|.|TRBJ2-5
TGTGCCACCAGCAGCGGGGGCGCAGGAGAGACCCAGTACTTC
CATSSGGAGETQYF
>.|TRBV4-3|TRBD1|TRBJ1-2
TGCGCCAGCAGCCAATTTACAGGGGATGGCTACACCTTC
CASSQFTGDGYTF
>.|TRBV6-6|TRBD1|TRBJ2-1
TGTGCCAGCAGTCCACAGGGGAATGAGCAGTTCTTC
CASSPQGNEQFF
>.|TRBV13|.|TRBJ2-4
TGTGCCAGCAGCTCACCTAAGTTAGCCAAAAACATTCAGTACTTC
CASSSPKLAKNIQYF
>.|TRBV6-5|.|TRBJ1-1
TGTGCCAGCAGTCCCCCAGGGAGAGAGTACACTGAAGCTTTCTTT
CASSPPGREYTEAFF